This entry lists 2 T cell receptor beta chains sequenced from one sample in a study of cytomegalovirus exposure and HLA in healthy donors. PCR used 60 Vbeta primers and 13 Jbeta primers. Assay used: immunoSEQ multiplex PCR; TCRdb lists only in-frame clones, some missing. The sample records about 120,000 clones, roughly two thirds being singletons. The sample taken for sequencing was PBMCs. The receptors derive from a young man in good health and CMV-seropositive.

This clone was seen only a few times. This chain joins TRBV6-1 and TRBJ2-5; TRBD2 might be the D (7 bases). V was clipped by 6 bases and J by 0 bases, with 14 bases between them. The CDR3 runs to 15 residues. CDR1 and CDR2 from the germline V gene are MNHNS and SASEGT. The CDR3 region has the DNA TGTGCCAGCAGCCGGGGGGCGGGGTACCAAGAGACCCAGTACTTC. Amino acids: CASSRGAGYQETQYF.

The CDR3 coding sequence is TGTGCCAGCAGTCCTGGTGGAGCGCCAGGGGATCTGTACGTC. It translates to CASSPGGAPGDLYV. J is TRBJ2-7 and V is TRBV27; the D gene is possibly TRBD1 (6 bases). The CDR3 length is 14 residues. V lost 5 bases and J 12 bases, leaving 23 bases between the germline ends. From germline, CDR1 is MNHEY and CDR2 SMNVEV (reference sequence).